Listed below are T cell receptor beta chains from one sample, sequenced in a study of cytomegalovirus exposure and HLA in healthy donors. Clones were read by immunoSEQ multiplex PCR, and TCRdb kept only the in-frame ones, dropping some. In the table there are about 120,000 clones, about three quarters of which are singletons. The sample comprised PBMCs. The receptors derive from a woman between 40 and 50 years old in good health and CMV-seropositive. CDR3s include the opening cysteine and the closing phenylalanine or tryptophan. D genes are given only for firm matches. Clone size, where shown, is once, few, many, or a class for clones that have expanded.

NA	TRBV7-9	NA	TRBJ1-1	CASSFTQRSEAFF	TGTGCCAGCAGCTTCACCCAGCGATCCGAAGCTTTCTTT
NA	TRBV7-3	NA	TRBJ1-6	CASSLYQGGNSPLHF	TGTGCCAGCAGCTTATATCAGGGAGGTAATTCACCCCTCCACTTT
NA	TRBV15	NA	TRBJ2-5	CATSRDVETQYF	TGTGCCACCAGCAGAGACGTGGAGACCCAGTACTTC
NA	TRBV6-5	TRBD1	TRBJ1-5	CASRPGQTLNQPQHF	TGTGCCAGCAGGCCGGGACAGACACTAAATCAGCCCCAGCATTTT
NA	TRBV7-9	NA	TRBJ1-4	CASSYRAPGRGNEKLFF	TGTGCCAGCAGCTACAGGGCCCCGGGACGGGGTAATGAAAAACTGTTTTTT
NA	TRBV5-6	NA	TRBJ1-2	CASSPGQIYGYTF	TGTGCCAGCAGCCCTGGACAGATCTATGGCTACACCTTC
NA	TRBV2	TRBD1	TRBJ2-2	CASRDTGVGELFF	TGTGCCAGCAGAGACACAGGGGTAGGGGAGCTGTTTTTT
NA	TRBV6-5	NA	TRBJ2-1	CASSYPLREGVHEQFF	TGTGCCAGCAGTTACCCCCTCAGGGAGGGGGTTCATGAGCAGTTCTTC
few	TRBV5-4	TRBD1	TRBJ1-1	CASSSKTGGRKSEAFF	TGTGCCAGCAGCTCGAAAACAGGGGGCAGGAAAAGCGAAGCTTTCTTT
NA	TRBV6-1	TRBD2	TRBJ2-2	CASRGLAANTGELFF	TGTGCCAGCAGGGGACTAGCGGCGAACACCGGGGAGCTGTTTTTT
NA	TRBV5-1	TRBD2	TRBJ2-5	CASSLEASGPETQYF	TGCGCCAGCAGCTTGGAGGCTAGCGGGCCTGAGACCCAGTACTTC
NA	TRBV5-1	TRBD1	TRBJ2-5	CASSPRRGDRGQETQYF	TGCGCCAGCAGCCCGAGGAGGGGGGACAGGGGCCAAGAGACCCAGTACTTC
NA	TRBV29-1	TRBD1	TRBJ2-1	CSFRQGATSYNEQFF	TGCAGCTTTCGACAGGGGGCAACCTCCTACAATGAGCAGTTCTTC
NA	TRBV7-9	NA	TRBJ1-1	CASSGRQAQNTEAFF	TGTGCCAGCAGCGGACGACAGGCCCAGAACACTGAAGCTTTCTTT
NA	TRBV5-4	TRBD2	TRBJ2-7	CASSYPGGKEQYF	TGTGCCAGCAGCTATCCGGGGGGAAAGGAGCAGTACTTC
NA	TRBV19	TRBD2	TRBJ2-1	CASSIPSGVYNEQFF	TGTGCCAGTAGTATCCCTAGCGGGGTCTACAATGAGCAGTTCTTC
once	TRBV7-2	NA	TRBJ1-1	CASSSGGPREAFF	TGTGCCAGCAGCTCTGGAGGGCCGCGAGAAGCTTTCTTT
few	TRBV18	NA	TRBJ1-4	CASSPGARGNEKLFF	TGTGCCAGCTCACCAGGGGCGCGAGGTAATGAAAAACTGTTTTTT
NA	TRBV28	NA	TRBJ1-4	CASSPPGTREKLFF	TGTGCCAGCAGTCCCCCAGGAACTCGTGAAAAACTGTTTTTT
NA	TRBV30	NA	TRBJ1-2	CAWSGFLDRFYGYTF	TGTGCCTGGAGTGGGTTTCTGGACAGATTCTATGGCTACACCTTC
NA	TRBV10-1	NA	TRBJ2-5	CASSGQLQETQYF	TGCGCCAGCAGTGGGCAGTTACAAGAGACCCAGTACTTC
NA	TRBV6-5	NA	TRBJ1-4	CASSYGSRLGKLFF	TGTGCCAGCAGTTACGGGAGCAGGCTGGGAAAACTGTTTTTT
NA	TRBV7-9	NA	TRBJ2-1	CASSSLDNEQFF	TGTGCCAGCAGCTCCCTTGACAATGAGCAGTTCTTC
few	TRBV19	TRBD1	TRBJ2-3	CASSSGGGTDTQYF	TGTGCCTCCTCATCAGGGGGTGGCACAGATACGCAGTATTTT
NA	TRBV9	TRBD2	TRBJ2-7	CASSVDSGGTGRNEQYF	TGTGCCAGCAGCGTAGATAGCGGGGGTACGGGTAGGAACGAGCAGTACTTC
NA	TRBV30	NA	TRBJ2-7	CAWSETSFRREQYF	TGTGCCTGGAGTGAGACATCGTTTAGGCGCGAGCAGTACTTC
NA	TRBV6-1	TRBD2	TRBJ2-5	CASSVGLAGDETQYF	TGTGCCAGCAGTGTGGGACTAGCGGGGGATGAGACCCAGTACTTC
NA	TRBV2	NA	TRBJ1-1	CASSEAMGGYTEAFF	TGTGCCAGCAGTGAAGCGATGGGGGGGTACACTGAAGCTTTCTTT
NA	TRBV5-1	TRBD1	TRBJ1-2	CASSLDRAVQGYTF	TGCGCCAGCAGCCTCGACAGGGCAGTCCAGGGCTACACCTTC
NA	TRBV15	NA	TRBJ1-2	CATVGRGSNYGYTF	TGTGCCACGGTGGGCAGGGGTTCTAACTATGGCTACACCTTC
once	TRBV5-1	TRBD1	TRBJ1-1	CASSRGQGKEAFF	TGCGCCAGCAGCCGTGGACAGGGAAAGGAAGCTTTCTTT
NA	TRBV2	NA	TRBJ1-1	CASSDRLEAFF	TGTGCCAGCAGTGATAGACTTGAAGCTTTCTTT
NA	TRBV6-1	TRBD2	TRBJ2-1	CASMPGLATYNEQFF	TGTGCCAGCATGCCGGGACTAGCGACCTACAATGAGCAGTTCTTC
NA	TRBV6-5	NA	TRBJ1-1	CASSTHRDVNTEAFF	TGTGCCAGCAGTACCCACAGAGATGTGAACACTGAAGCTTTCTTT
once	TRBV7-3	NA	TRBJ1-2	CASSSVGANNYGYTF	TGTGCCAGCAGCTCCGTTGGGGCTAACAACTATGGCTACACCTTC
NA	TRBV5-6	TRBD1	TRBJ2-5	CASSGGQGLAQYF	TGTGCCAGCAGCGGCGGACAGGGGCTGGCCCAGTACTTC
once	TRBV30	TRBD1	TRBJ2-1	CAWSTNRGRDEQFF	TGTGCCTGGAGTACAAACAGGGGGCGCGATGAGCAGTTCTTC
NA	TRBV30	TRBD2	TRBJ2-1	CAWARKAGGPKLQFF	TGTGCCTGGGCGAGGAAAGCGGGGGGGCCTAAATTGCAGTTCTTC
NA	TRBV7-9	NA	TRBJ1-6	CASSSRDYNSPLHF	TGTGCCAGCAGCTCTCGGGACTATAATTCACCCCTCCACTTT
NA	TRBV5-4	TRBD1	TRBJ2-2	CASSLGTGQGVLFF	TGTGCCAGCAGCTTGGGAACGGGACAGGGTGTGCTGTTTTTT
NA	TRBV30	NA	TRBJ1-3	CAWRLSSGNTIYF	TGTGCCTGGAGGCTTAGTAGTGGAAACACCATATATTTT
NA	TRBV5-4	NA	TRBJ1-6	CASSPRDNSPLHF	TGTGCCAGCAGCCCTCGAGATAATTCACCCCTCCACTTT
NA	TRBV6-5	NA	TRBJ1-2	CASSYSDRRDGYTF	TGTGCCAGCAGTTACTCGGACCGGCGGGATGGCTACACCTTC
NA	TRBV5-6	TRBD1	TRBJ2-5	CASSRTGQGQETQYF	TGTGCCAGCAGCCGAACGGGACAGGGCCAAGAGACCCAGTACTTC
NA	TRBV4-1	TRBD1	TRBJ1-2	CASSQTGTDYYGYTF	TGCGCCAGCAGCCAAACCGGGACAGATTACTATGGCTACACCTTC